This T cell receptor (beta chain) was found in a study of STAT5B mutations in CD4+ large granular lymphocyte leukemia. This clone turned up a few times. No antigen is known for it. Germline V CDR1 and CDR2: SGHNT, YYREEE (reference sequence). The CDR3 runs 14 residues. V lost 4 bases and J lost 8; bases outside the gene matches: 8. Study findings and constraints: 8/27 top patient clones versus 2/35 control clones were TRBV06-family. The CD4+ versus CD8+ T-LGLL clonality difference may reflect limited sample size.

The method was immunoSEQ multiplex PCR; TCRdb's version includes in-frame clones alone and lacks a portion of them. The sample lists under 55,000 clones; approximately 86% were seen once. This receptor was obtained from a human donor in good health. Sample: CD4+ T cells from blood buffy coats. The V gene is TRBV5-4, the J gene TRBJ1-2, with 10 bases identical to TRBD1. CDR3 residues: CASSPGQGPGGYTF. The CDR3 coding sequence is TGTGCCAGCAGCCCGGGACAGGGGCCGGGCGGCTACACCTTC.